This T cell receptor (beta chain) derives from a study of read filtering for tumor transcriptome and immune sequencing. From about 0.4 ug of RNA, a library with molecular barcoded alpha/delta and beta/gamma adaptors was made. In TCRdb, the reads were re-called with MiXCR into one record per CDR3 protein. The repertoire includes tens of thousands of distinct CDR3 sequences, about 11% of them detected once, and around 30% sits in the top ten. This clonotype was counted ten times or more. From germline, CDR1 is KGHSY and CDR2 FQNENV. This CDR3 has 14 residues. V was shortened by 4 bases and J by 3 bases, with 12 bases between the two germline ends.

This receptor was identified in a donor aged 40 or older with multiple myeloma. V gene TRBV16 combines with J gene TRBJ1-1; no definite D call. Sequencing was carried out using a population of CD138-negative cells sorted from bone marrow. CDR3 protein: CASSPNDRDTEAFF. In DNA, the CDR3 is TGTGCCAGCAGCCCAAATGATAGGGACACTGAAGCTTTCTTT. The full variable domain, rest sourced from reference TRBV16 and TRBJ1-1, is GEEVAQTPKHLVRGEGQKAKLYCAPIKGHSYVFWYQQVLKNEFKFLISFQNENVFDETGMPKERFSAKCLPNSPCSLEIQATKLEDSAVYFCASSPNDRDTEAFFGQGTRLTVV.